These 9 T cell receptor beta chains originate from one sample sequenced in a study of blood T cell repertoires in COVID-19. Some clones are missing from TCRdb's copy, which holds only in-frame ones; the method was immunoSEQ multiplex PCR. The top ten hold 8% to 9% of the sample, which has tens of thousands of clones, 80% to 90% seen once. Sequencing used peripheral blood. Source of these receptors: a woman between 65 and 79 years old with active COVID-19.

This rearrangement joins TRBV19 to TRBJ2-5; TRBD2 matches 7 bases. Germline CDR1 reads LNHDA; CDR2 reads SQIVND (reference sequence). V was clipped by 5 bases and J by 1 base; unmatched bases: 4. CDR3 length equals 14 residues. CDR3 nucleotide sequence: TGTGCCAGTAGTCTCTCTAGCGGCCAAGAGACCCAGTACTTC. Translating it yields CASSLSSGQETQYF. The full variable domain, in which reference TRBV19 and TRBJ2-5 provide the parts outside the CDR3, is DGGITQSPKYLFRKEGQNVTLSCEQNLNHDAMYWYRQDPGQGLRLIYYSQIVNDFQKGDIAEGYSVSREKKESFPLTVTSAQKNPTAFYLCASSLSSGQETQYFGPGTRLLVL.

The chain combines TRBV6-6 with TRBJ1-1; 11 bases match TRBD1. This CDR3 region has 13 residues. V shed 4 bases and J 7 bases; nucleotides not matched to a gene: 2. Germline V gene data show CDR1 as MNHNY and CDR2 as SVGAGI (reference sequence). The CDR3 coding sequence is TGTGCCAGCAGTTCCGGGACAGGGGGTGAAGCTTTCTTT. Its protein product is CASSSGTGGEAFF.

The chain links TRBV7-9 to TRBJ2-7; D gene uncertain. Germline-derived CDR1 and CDR2 are SEHNR and FQNEAQ (reference sequence). Trimming took off 1 base at V and 3 bases at J, with 4 bases between the two ends. This CDR3 has 12 amino acids. Written as DNA, the CDR3 is TGTGCCAGCAGCTTAGACTACTACGAGCAGTACTTC. It yields the protein CASSLDYYEQYF.

The chain is built from TRBV9 and TRBJ2-2, with TRBD2 as a possible D gene (6 bases). The CDR3 covers 17 residues. Trimming removed 3 bases at V and 2 bases at J, with 17 bases between. The germline V gene encodes CDR1 SGDLS and CDR2 YYNGEE. The CDR3 bases are TGTGCCAGCAGCGGGGATTTTGACGGGAGTAACACCGGGGAGCTGTTTTTT. It codes for CASSGDFDGSNTGELFF.

V usage is TRBV4-2 and J usage is TRBJ1-6; 11 bases agree with TRBD1. Germline V gene data show CDR1 as LGHNA and CDR2 as YNFKEQ. The ends lost 0 bases at V and 11 bases at J; junction bases unmatched: 12. CDR3 length: 18 amino acids. CDR3: CASSQDKDRGRLVTPLHF. CDR3 sequence (DNA): TGTGCCAGCAGCCAAGATAAGGACAGGGGGCGGTTAGTAACACCCCTCCACTTT.

The chain joins TRBV11-2 to TRBJ1-5; tentatively, D is TRBD1 (6 bases). V dropped 5 bases and J dropped 8 bases, with 19 bases sitting between them. This CDR3 spans 15 amino acids. Germline V gives CDR1 SGHAT, CDR2 FQNNGV. CDR3 nucleotide sequence: TGTGCCAGCAGCAGCGGACAGATTAATGGGGAGCCCCAGCATTTT. It encodes CASSSGQINGEPQHF.

Concerning this clone itself: A much bigger clone sits one base away, suggesting this may be a read error. J is TRBJ2-7 and V is TRBV21-1; the table names TRBD2, a call not compared with the DNA. TRBV21-1 is labeled a pseudogene. This CDR3 is built from 14 residues. The CDR3 DNA reads TGTGCCTGTGGGGTGGGCGGGAGGTTCTACGAGCAGTACTTC. It translates to CACGVGGRFYEQYF.

In the case of this clone: The sample has other DNA sequences that encode this CDR3 too. The chain employs TRBV28 and TRBJ1-3; D gene uncertain. Trimming left V 5 bases short and J 2 bases short, with 10 bases between. CDR1 and CDR2 from the germline V gene are MDHEN and SYDVKM. The length of the CDR3 is 14 residues. The CDR3 region has the DNA TGTGCCAGCAGTGCCCCCGAGGCTGGAAACACCATATATTTT. Its protein is CASSAPEAGNTIYF.

The chain has TRBV15 and TRBJ2-5; 7 bases align to TRBD2. The junction had 2 bases not matched to a gene; V was cut back by 5 bases and J by 5 bases. The germline V gene encodes CDR1 LNHNV and CDR2 YYDKDF (reference sequence). The length of the CDR3 is 12 residues. CDR3 bases: TGTGCCACCAGCCGGGGAGGGGAGACCCAGTACTTC. This codes for CATSRGGETQYF.